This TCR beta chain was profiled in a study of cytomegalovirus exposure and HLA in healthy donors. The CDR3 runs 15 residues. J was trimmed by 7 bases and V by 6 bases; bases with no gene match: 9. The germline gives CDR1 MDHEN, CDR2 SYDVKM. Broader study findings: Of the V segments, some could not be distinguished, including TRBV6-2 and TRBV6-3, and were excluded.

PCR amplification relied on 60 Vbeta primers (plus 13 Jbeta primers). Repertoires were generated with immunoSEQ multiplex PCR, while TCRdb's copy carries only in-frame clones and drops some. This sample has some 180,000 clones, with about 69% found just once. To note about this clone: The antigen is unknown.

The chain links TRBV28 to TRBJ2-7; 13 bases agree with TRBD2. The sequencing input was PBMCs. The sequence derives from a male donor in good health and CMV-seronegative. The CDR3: CASRDTSGRVGEQYF. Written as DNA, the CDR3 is TGTGCCAGCAGGGATACTAGCGGGAGGGTAGGGGAGCAGTACTTC.